This passage covers 22 T cell receptor beta chains from one sample sequenced in a study of shared clonotypes between healthy human individuals. Positive CCR7 selection of CD45RO-negative cells yielded the naive CD8 cells, and terminally differentiated effector memory CD45RA+ cells were excluded. Data came from immunoSEQ multiplex PCR; TCRdb stores just in-frame clones and leaves some out. In the table there are hundreds of thousands of clones, around 95% of which are singletons. Specimen: naive CD8+ T cells sorted from blood. Source of these receptors: a woman aged 25 to 39 in good health.

This clone appeared once. V and J are TRBV7-6 and TRBJ1-1; 7 bases agree with TRBD1. Germline V gene data show CDR1 as SGHVS and CDR2 as FNYEAQ. The length of the CDR3 is 11 residues. Trimming removed 5 bases from V and 7 bases from J; junction bases left unmatched: 1. CDR3 nucleotides: TGTGCCAGCAGCAGGGACAGTGAAGCTTTCTTT. It specifies CASSRDSEAFF.

V is TRBV2 and J is TRBJ1-2, with D uncertain. V lost 3 bases and J lost 1, with 15 bases in between. From germline, CDR1 is SNHLY and CDR2 FYNNEI. The CDR3 is made up of 16 amino acids. CDR3 amino acids: CASSDPSAEGNYGYTF. The CDR3 DNA is TGTGCCAGCAGTGACCCATCAGCCGAGGGTAACTATGGCTACACCTTC.

The V gene is TRBV29-1, the J gene TRBJ2-7, with 13 bases fitting TRBD2. V was pared by 6 bases and J by 4 bases, with 3 bases of the junction left unmatched. The CDR3 is made up of 13 amino acids. Germline-derived CDR1 and CDR2 are SQVTM and ANQGSEA. In DNA, the CDR3 is TGCAGCGTCCGACTAGCGGGGGGATACGAGCAGTACTTC. Encoded protein: CSVRLAGGYEQYF.

The rearrangement links TRBV11-3 to TRBJ2-7; 10 positions match TRBD2. V was clipped by 2 bases and J by 6 bases; unmatched bases: 4. CDR1 SGHNT and CDR2 YENEEA come from the germline V gene. The CDR3 has 14 residues. CDR3 nucleotides: TGTGCCAGCAGCTTAACAGCGGGAGGGGGCGAGCAGTACTTC. Amino acid sequence: CASSLTAGGGEQYF.

The chain uses TRBV28 and TRBJ2-1; 12 bases are shared with TRBD2. The CDR3 contains 13 residues. Losses at the gene ends were 9 bases for V and 7 bases for J; bases not matched to a gene: 4. CDR1 MDHEN and CDR2 SYDVKM come from the germline V gene. In DNA form, the CDR3 reads TGTGCCAGTGGACTAGCGGGGACTAATGAGCAGTTCTTC. Its translation is CASGLAGTNEQFF.

The rearrangement uses TRBV6-5 and TRBJ2-7, with TRBD1 matching over 10 bases. V gave up 2 bases and J gave up 2 bases; unmatched junction bases: 6. This CDR3 contains 16 residues. The germline V gene encodes CDR1 MNHEY and CDR2 SVGAGI. CDR3 loop: CASSYTRQGAPYEQYF. As DNA, the CDR3 is TGTGCCAGCAGTTACACCCGACAGGGGGCCCCCTACGAGCAGTACTTC.

The chain is built from TRBV28 and TRBJ2-5, with D perhaps matching TRBD2 (6 bases). Germline V gene data show CDR1 as MDHEN and CDR2 as SYDVKM. Trimming took 5 bases from V and 9 from J, leaving 16 bases between them. CDR3 length: 13 residues. CDR3 loop: CASSPKRGGAQYF. Here the CDR3 DNA reads TGTGCCAGCAGTCCCAAGAGGGGCGGGGCCCAGTACTTC.

The V call is TRBV9, the J call TRBJ2-7; the D is unclear. The V and J ends lost 4 bases and 4 bases respectively, with 9 bases between them. Per the germline V gene, CDR1 is SGDLS and CDR2 is YYNGEE. The CDR3 contains 12 residues. CDR3 sequence (DNA): TGTGCCAGCAGCCCAAGTCCATACGAGCAGTACTTC. Translation: CASSPSPYEQYF. Complete variable domain (other parts from reference TRBV9 and TRBJ2-7): DSGVTQTPKHLITATGQRVTLRCSPRSGDLSVYWYQQSLDQGLQFLIQYYNGEERAKGNILERFSAQQFPDLHSELNLSSLELGDSALYFCASSPSPYEQYFGPGTRLTVT.

This sequence joins TRBV29-1 and TRBJ1-6, with D maybe TRBD1 (6 bases). Trimming stripped 0 bases from V and 17 bases from J, with 14 bases between. Germline lookup yields CDR1 SQVTM and CDR2 ANQGSEA. The CDR3 runs 12 residues. DNA of the CDR3: TGCAGCGTTGAAGATCTGGACAGTCGCATCCACTTT. It codes for CSVEDLDSRIHF.

V gene TRBV6-6 combines with J gene TRBJ1-1; D ambiguous. The V end lost 6 bases, the J end lost 0 bases, and 17 bases lay between the germline ends. The CDR3 is 16 amino acids. The germline CDR1 and CDR2 sequences are MNHNY and SVGAGI (reference sequence). The CDR3 DNA sequence: TGTGCCAGCAGCTCCCGCGCGGTACGGCTGAACACTGAAGCTTTCTTT. It codes for CASSSRAVRLNTEAFF.

This clone has only one observation. DNA of the CDR3: TGTGCCAGACACAGCCCAGATACGCAGTATTTT. Translation gives CARHSPDTQYF. The chain combines TRBV19 with TRBJ2-3; D is undetermined. Germline CDR1 is LNHDA and CDR2 is SQIVND (reference sequence). Trimming stripped 9 bases from V and 4 bases from J, with 8 bases between. The CDR3 has 11 residues. The full variable domain, its missing parts supplied by reference TRBV19 and TRBJ2-3, is DGGITQSPKYLFRKEGQNVTLSCEQNLNHDAMYWYRQDPGQGLRLIYYSQIVNDFQKGDIAEGYSVSREKKESFPLTVTSAQKNPTAFYLCARHSPDTQYFGPGTRLTVL.

The J gene is TRBJ1-6, the V gene TRBV5-8; D gene uncertain. CDR1 SGHTS and CDR2 YDEGEE come from the germline V gene. V lost 4 bases to trimming and J lost 0 bases, with 11 bases between them. This CDR3 has 16 amino acids. In DNA, the CDR3 is TGTGCCAGCAGCGATCGACAAAGCTCCTATAATTCACCCCTCCACTTT. Its translation: CASSDRQSSYNSPLHF.

V is TRBV19 and J is TRBJ1-4, with D maybe TRBD1 (6 bases). Trimming removed 9 bases at V and 7 bases at J, with 18 bases between. The germline V gene encodes CDR1 LNHDA and CDR2 SQIVND (reference sequence). The CDR3 is 14 amino acids. CDR3 residues: CASTRAGGGEKLFF. In DNA, the CDR3 is TGTGCCAGCACCCGAGCGGGGGGCGGTGAAAAACTGTTTTTT.

The rearrangement links TRBV10-2 to TRBJ2-1; 9 nucleotides match TRBD2. Germline CDR1 WSHSY, CDR2 SAAADI. The J segment lost 0 bases and the V segment lost 9 bases, leaving 6 bases of the junction unmatched. The CDR3 sequence is 15 residues long. CDR3 sequence: CASRSGSFSYNEQFF. Written as DNA, the CDR3 is TGCGCCAGTCGTAGCGGGAGTTTCTCCTACAATGAGCAGTTCTTC.

The rearrangement joins TRBV19 to TRBJ2-3, with D perhaps TRBD1 (6 bases). Germline loops: CDR1 LNHDA, CDR2 SQIVND (reference sequence). The CDR3 consists of 16 residues. Trimming shortened V by 5 bases and J by 0 bases, and 15 bases separated the two germline ends. CDR3 bases: TGTGCCAGTAGTGGCGGACAGTCACCTAGCACAGATACGCAGTATTTT. Translating it yields CASSGGQSPSTDTQYF. The full variable domain, rest sourced from reference TRBV19 and TRBJ2-3, is DGGITQSPKYLFRKEGQNVTLSCEQNLNHDAMYWYRQDPGQGLRLIYYSQIVNDFQKGDIAEGYSVSREKKESFPLTVTSAQKNPTAFYLCASSGGQSPSTDTQYFGPGTRLTVL.

V gene TRBV28 combines with J gene TRBJ1-2; 8 bases line up with TRBD1. V dropped 6 bases and J dropped 7; count of bases not matched to a gene: 10. CDR1 is MDHEN, CDR2 SYDVKM, per germline. CDR3 length: 14 amino acids. As DNA, the CDR3 is TGTGCCAGCAGCCTTGGACAGGGTTTGAGTGGCTACACCTTC. Encoded protein: CASSLGQGLSGYTF.

J is TRBJ2-5 and V is TRBV7-9; 11 nucleotides match TRBD2. Germline V gene data show CDR1 as SEHNR and CDR2 as FQNEAQ (reference sequence). The V and J ends lost 5 bases and 5 bases, in that order; junction bases with no gene match: 7. The CDR3 totals 15 residues. CDR3 residues: CASSLPSGRRETQYF. Here the CDR3 DNA reads TGTGCCAGCAGCCTTCCTAGCGGGAGGAGGGAGACCCAGTACTTC.

The genes are TRBV25-1 and TRBJ1-1, with D hard to call. From germline, CDR1 is MGHDK and CDR2 SYGVNS. The CDR3 is made up of 14 amino acids. The V end lost 3 bases, the J end lost 0 bases, and 8 bases lay between the germline ends. The DNA for the CDR3 is TGTGCCAGCAGTGAGGGGTACCTGAACACTGAAGCTTTCTTT. It translates to CASSEGYLNTEAFF.

J is TRBJ2-7 and V is TRBV28; D may match TRBD1 or TRBD2 (6 bases each). The CDR3 has 16 amino acids. CDR1 is MDHEN, CDR2 SYDVKM, per germline. V lost 6 bases and J 4 bases, leaving 22 bases between the germline ends. Written as DNA, the CDR3 is TGTGCCAGCAGCCTCCCTTTGGTGGGGGGCATGTACGAGCAGTACTTC. Encoded protein: CASSLPLVGGMYEQYF.

This clone was picked up a small number of times. V is TRBV30 and J is TRBJ1-1; D unclear. In germline, CDR1 is GTSNPN, CDR2 SVGIG (reference sequence). With 3 bases removed from V and 2 bases from J, the gap between germline ends came to 4 bases. This CDR3 contains 11 residues. The CDR3 here is CAWSYNTEAFF. The DNA of the CDR3 is TGTGCCTGGAGCTATAACACTGAAGCTTTCTTT.

This chain connects TRBV29-1 to TRBJ2-7, with 7 bases that match TRBD2. This CDR3 spans 13 amino acids. Germline lookup yields CDR1 SQVTM and CDR2 ANQGSEA. The V and J ends lost 7 bases and 1 base, in that order; junction bases with no gene match: 7. The CDR3 region is CSARASGSYEQYF. The CDR3 nucleotides are TGCAGCGCCCGGGCTAGCGGTTCCTACGAGCAGTACTTC.

This clone has only a few counts. The rearrangement links TRBV2 to TRBJ2-7; 8 positions match TRBD1. The CDR3 contains 13 residues. The germline gives CDR1 SNHLY, CDR2 FYNNEI. With 3 bases clipped from V and 7 bases from J, the junction kept 5 bases outside the gene matches. In DNA form, the CDR3 reads TGTGCCAGCAGTGACGGGACAGGTGGAGAGCAGTACTTC. Translating gives CASSDGTGGEQYF.